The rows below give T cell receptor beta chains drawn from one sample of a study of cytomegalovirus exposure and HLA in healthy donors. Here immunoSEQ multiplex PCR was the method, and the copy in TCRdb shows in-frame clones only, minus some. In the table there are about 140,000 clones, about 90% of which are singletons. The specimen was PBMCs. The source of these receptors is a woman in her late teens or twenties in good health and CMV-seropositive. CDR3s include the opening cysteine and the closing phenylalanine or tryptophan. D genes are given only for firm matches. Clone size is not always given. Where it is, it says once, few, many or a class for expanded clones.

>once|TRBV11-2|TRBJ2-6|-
TGTGCCAGCAGCTTAATCCGGACTTCGGGTCCTGGGGCCAACGTCCTGACTTTC
CASSLIRTSGPGANVLTF
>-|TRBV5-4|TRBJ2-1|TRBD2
TGTGCCAGCAGCAACGATCGGACTAGGGCGGTCAATGAGCAGTTCTTC
CASSNDRTRAVNEQFF
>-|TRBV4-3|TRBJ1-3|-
TGCGCCAGCAGCCAAGAAGGGTGGCGGGGTAGTGGAAACACCATATATTTT
CASSQEGWRGSGNTIYF
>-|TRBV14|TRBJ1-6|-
TGTGCCAGCAGCCAAGGTGTACACTATAATTCACCCCTCCACTTT
CASSQGVHYNSPLHF
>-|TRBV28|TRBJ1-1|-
TGTGCCAGCAGTTCCGACGGGTGGAACACTGAAGCTTTCTTT
CASSSDGWNTEAFF
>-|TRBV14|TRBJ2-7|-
TGTGCCAGCAGCCAAACGGGGGATTTCTTCTTC
CASSQTGDFFF
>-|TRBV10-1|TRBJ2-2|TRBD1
TGCGCCAGCAGTTTCCGGACAGGGGGCGCGGACACCGGGGAGCTGTTTTTT
CASSFRTGGADTGELFF
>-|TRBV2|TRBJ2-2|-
TGTGCCAGCAGCCGCGGGCCGGCGAACACCGGGGAGCTGTTTTTT
CASSRGPANTGELFF
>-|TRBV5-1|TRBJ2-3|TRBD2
TGCGCCAGCAGCTTGGACCCTAGCGGGAGGATCACAGATACGCAGTATTTT
CASSLDPSGRITDTQYF
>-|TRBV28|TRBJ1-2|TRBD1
TGTGCCAGCAGTTTAGAACAGGGGATAGTTACGGATGGCTACACCTTC
CASSLEQGIVTDGYTF
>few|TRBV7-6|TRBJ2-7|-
TGTGCCAGCAGAAACGAAACAGAGCCCTACGAGCAGTACTTC
CASRNETEPYEQYF
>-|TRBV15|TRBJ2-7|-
TGTGCCACCAGCAGAGATAATCGAGACTACGAGCAGTACTTC
CATSRDNRDYEQYF
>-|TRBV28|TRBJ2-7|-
TGTGCCAGCAGCAGCTCCTACGAGCAGTACTTC
CASSSSYEQYF
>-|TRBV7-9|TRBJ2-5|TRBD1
TGTGCCAGCAGCTTAGGAGGTCTCTGGGACAGAAAAGAGACCCAGTACTTC
CASSLGGLWDRKETQYF
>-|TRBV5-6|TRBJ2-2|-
TGTGCCAGCAGCTTGAGTCAGGGGCACACCGGGGAGCTGTTTTTT
CASSLSQGHTGELFF
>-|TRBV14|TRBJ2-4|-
TGTGCCAGCAGCCAGGCAGGGGCCATAGCCAAAAACATTCAGTACTTC
CASSQAGAIAKNIQYF
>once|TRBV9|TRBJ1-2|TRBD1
TGTGCCAGCAGCGCCATCCTCCCCACAGGGGGCGGCTACACCTTC
CASSAILPTGGGYTF
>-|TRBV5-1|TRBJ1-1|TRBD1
TGCGCCAGCAGCTTCAATGACGGGACAGTTGAAGCTTTCTTT
CASSFNDGTVEAFF
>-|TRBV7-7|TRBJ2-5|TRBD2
TGTGCTAGCAGCTCCGGACTAGCGAGTTCCCAAGAGACCCAGTACTTC
CASSSGLASSQETQYF
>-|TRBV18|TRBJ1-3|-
TGTGCCAGCTCACCACCGGGGGCAGCCTCTGGAAACACCATATATTTT
CASSPPGAASGNTIYF
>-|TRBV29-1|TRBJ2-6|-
TGCAGCGCTAAACAGGCCTCTGGGGCCAACGTCCTGACTTTC
CSAKQASGANVLTF
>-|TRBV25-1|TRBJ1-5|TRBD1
TGTGCCAGCAGTGGGACAGGGAATCAGCCCCAGCATTTT
CASSGTGNQPQHF
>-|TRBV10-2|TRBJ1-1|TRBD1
TGCGCCAGCAGTGAACAGGCAGGGGGCAATATTGAAGCTTTCTTT
CASSEQAGGNIEAFF
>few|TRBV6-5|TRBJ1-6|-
TGTGCCAGCAGTTATAGTCGGGGAAACGGCGATTCACCCCTCCACTTT
CASSYSRGNGDSPLHF
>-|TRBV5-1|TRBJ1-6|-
TGCGCCAGCAGCTTGGAGAGCGGGTATTCACCCCTCCACTTT
CASSLESGYSPLHF
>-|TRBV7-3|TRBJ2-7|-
TGTGCCAGCAGCTTAAAAGTGAGGGATGAGCAGTACTTC
CASSLKVRDEQYF
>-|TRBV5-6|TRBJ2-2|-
TGTGCCAGCCGGGGTCCCGGGGAGCTGTTTTTT
CASRGPGELFF
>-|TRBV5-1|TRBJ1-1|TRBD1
TGCGCCAGCAGCCTGATCAGGGGGCGGGGGAACACTGAAGCTTTCTTT
CASSLIRGRGNTEAFF
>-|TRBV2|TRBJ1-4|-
TGTGCCAGCAGTGGGTTAGGGGGACCGGGCGAAAAACTGTTTTTT
CASSGLGGPGEKLFF
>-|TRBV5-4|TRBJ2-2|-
TGTGCCAGCAGCGGGACTTGGGGGGGGGAGCTGTTTTTT
CASSGTWGGELFF
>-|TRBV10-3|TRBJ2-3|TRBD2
TGTGCCATCAGTGGGGGACTAGCTACCAATACGCAGTATTTT
CAISGGLATNTQYF
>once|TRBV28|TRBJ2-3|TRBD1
TGTGCCAGCAGTGCCCCGTCAGGGGGCGCGAAAGATACGCAGTATTTT
CASSAPSGGAKDTQYF
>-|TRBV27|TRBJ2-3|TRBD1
TGTGCCAGCACCTCCGGGACAGGGCAGTATACGCAGTATTTT
CASTSGTGQYTQYF
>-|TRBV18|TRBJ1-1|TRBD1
TGTGCCAGCTCAGTTGGGACAGGGTTTGGAAACACTGAAGCTTTCTTT
CASSVGTGFGNTEAFF